This TCR beta chain was sequenced in a study of tumor-infiltrating lymphocytes in primary liver carcinoma. Remarks on this clonotype: Compared with germline, one end of the junction differs, possibly owing to a read error.

Both RNA and DNA were isolated together from roughly 20-30 mg of bulk tissue that had not been sorted. A primer in the constant region served to generate TCR beta cDNA from approximately 460 ng of total RNA. Generation of the TCR beta libraries relied on three nested multiplex PCR rounds using slightly modified ARM-PCR. TCRdb passed the multiplex PCR reads through MiXCR, listing each CDR3 protein once. The sample includes approximately 24,000 distinct CDR3 sequences, 60% to 85% of them seen just once. The sequencing input was liver tumor tissue from sampling region 3. Indicated subset: tumor region T3, left-lateral pole. This TCR was sampled from a man aged 35-49 years with primary liver carcinoma and hepatitis B virus infection.

CDR3 sequence (DNA): TGTGCCAGCAGCAACGGGCAGTGTATCCAGCCCCAGCACTTT. The encoded protein is CASSNGQCIQPQHF. The chain uses TRBV6-2 or TRBV6-3 and TRBJ1-5; unclear D gene. CDR1 MNHEY and CDR2 SVGEGT come from the germline V gene. This CDR3 spans 14 amino acids.